These 28 T cell receptor beta chains came from one sample sequenced in a study of T cell changes during pregnancy in multiple sclerosis. Sequencing used immunoSEQ multiplex PCR; TCRdb keeps in-frame clones, though not all of them. The data contain some 14,000 clones, approximately 91% of them singletons. The input for sequencing was CD8+ T cells from peripheral blood mononuclear cells, taken in the first trimester of pregnancy. The receptors originated from a female donor with multiple sclerosis, enrolled in a pregnancy study.

This chain joins TRBV6-4 and TRBJ2-3; tentatively, D is TRBD2 (5 bases). V lost 3 bases to trimming and J lost 1 base, with 8 bases between them. Germline assignment: CDR1 MRHNA and CDR2 SNTAGT. The CDR3 covers 14 residues. As DNA, the CDR3 is TGTGCCAGCAGTGATAGCGCGGGCACAGATACGCAGTATTTT. This translates into CASSDSAGTDTQYF.

This clone showed up just a few times. The chain uses TRBV6-4 and TRBJ1-6, with 10 nucleotides matching TRBD1. The V gene end was trimmed by 8 bases and the J gene end by 6 bases; junction bases not matched to a gene: 4. CDR1 and CDR2 from the germline V gene are MRHNA and SNTAGT. This CDR3 has 14 residues. The CDR3 region is CASRDRGVNSPLHF. CDR3 sequence (DNA): TGTGCCAGCCGGGACAGGGGTGTTAATTCACCCCTCCACTTT.

The chain is built from TRBV15 and TRBJ1-1, with D maybe TRBD1 (6 bases). Germline values: CDR1 LNHNV, CDR2 YYDKDF (reference sequence). The CDR3 extends over 15 amino acids. With 3 bases removed from V and 5 bases from J, the gap between germline ends came to 16 bases. CDR3 protein: CATSSQIQRGTEAFF. CDR3 nucleotides: TGTGCCACCAGCAGCCAGATACAGAGGGGGACTGAAGCTTTCTTT.

The chain uses TRBV7-9 and TRBJ2-2, with D maybe TRBD2 (5 bases). Trimming left V 4 bases short and J 5 bases short, with 8 bases between. The CDR3 loop spans 13 amino acids. Looked up from germline, CDR1 is SEHNR and CDR2 is FQNEAQ (reference sequence). The CDR3 is CASSSSGTGELFF. CDR3 sequence (DNA): TGTGCCAGCAGCTCATCGGGAACCGGGGAGCTGTTTTTT.

The chain carries TRBV6-5 and TRBJ2-3; 10 bases agree with TRBD2. Germline CDR1 and CDR2: MNHEY and SVGAGI. CDR3 length: 15 amino acids. Germline trimming cut 2 bases from V and 7 bases from J; bases unmatched to any gene: 6. CDR3 DNA sequence: TGTGCCAGCAGTTACGCAGCGGGGGGGCCGAATACGCAGTATTTT. Translation gives CASSYAAGGPNTQYF.

The chain carries TRBV19 and TRBJ2-1, with 12 positions matching TRBD2. This CDR3 comprises 16 residues. Germline V lookup: CDR1 LNHDA, CDR2 SQIVND (reference sequence). V lost 5 bases to trimming and J lost 2 bases; unmatched junction nucleotides: 4. The CDR3: CASSRTSGVPYNEQFF. CDR3 DNA sequence: TGTGCCAGTAGTCGGACTAGCGGGGTTCCCTACAATGAGCAGTTCTTC.

The chain joins TRBV5-6 to TRBJ1-2; D is unclear. This CDR3 region has 15 residues. The germline CDR1 and CDR2 sequences are SGHDT and YYEEEE. Trimming cost V 0 bases and J 0 bases, with 9 bases left between them. The CDR3 bases are TGTGCCAGCAGCTTGGGGGCAGGTACTAACTATGGCTACACCTTC. Translating gives CASSLGAGTNYGYTF.

CDR3 residues: CASSLGAGGLTGELFF. DNA of the CDR3: TGTGCCAGCAGTTTAGGTGCGGGGGGGCTCACCGGGGAGCTGTTTTTT. J is TRBJ2-2 and V is TRBV27, with 9 positions matching TRBD2. The CDR3 is made up of 16 amino acids. J was trimmed by 4 bases and V by 2 bases; bases with no gene match: 5. The germline V gene has CDR1 MNHEY and CDR2 SMNVEV (reference sequence).

The chain uses TRBV6-4 and TRBJ2-1, with D possibly being TRBD2 (7 bases). Trimming cost V 2 bases and J 8 bases, with 16 bases left between them. The CDR3 totals 15 residues. In germline, CDR1 is MRHNA, CDR2 SNTAGT. The CDR3 loop reads CASSDGWGGLDEQFF. The DNA for the CDR3 is TGTGCCAGCAGTGACGGGTGGGGGGGCCTCGATGAGCAGTTCTTC.

This clone came up a few times. The J gene is TRBJ2-7, the V gene TRBV5-8; D remains unclear. Germline loops: CDR1 SGHTS, CDR2 YDEGEE. The CDR3 is 11 residues long. V was trimmed by 0 bases and J by 9 bases, leaving 7 bases between them. The CDR3 DNA reads TGTGCCAGCAGCTTGGGACTCGGGCAGTACTTC. This sequence encodes CASSLGLGQYF.

The chain is built from TRBV6-5 and TRBJ1-2; a weak D match, TRBD1 (6 bases). V lost 6 bases and J 8 bases, leaving 19 bases between the germline ends. CDR3 length equals 14 residues. Germline assignment: CDR1 MNHEY and CDR2 SVGAGI. CDR3 DNA: TGTGCCAGCAGAACTCCGGACAGTCCCCCGGGCTACACCTTC. It codes for CASRTPDSPPGYTF.

The V gene is TRBV5-1, the J gene TRBJ1-5; D perhaps matches TRBD1 (5 bases). V shed 0 bases and J shed 8 bases, with 9 bases lying between them. This CDR3 has 13 amino acids. From germline, CDR1 is SGHRS and CDR2 YFSETQ. Here the CDR3 reads CASSLAGGEPQHF. The DNA for the CDR3 is TGCGCCAGCAGCTTGGCGGGAGGGGAGCCCCAGCATTTT.

V is TRBV13 and J is TRBJ2-1; 12 bases agree with TRBD2. The V and J ends lost 5 bases and 8 bases, in that order; junction bases with no gene match: 7. The CDR3 runs to 15 residues. Looked up from germline, CDR1 is PRHDT and CDR2 is FYEKMQ (reference sequence). The chain's CDR3 is CASSPPSGGAYEQFF. The CDR3 DNA is TGTGCCAGCAGCCCACCTAGCGGGGGGGCGTATGAGCAGTTCTTC.

The chain couples TRBV21-1 to TRBJ1-1. TRBV21-1 is a documented pseudogene. This CDR3 has 14 amino acids. CDR3 coding DNA: TGTGCCAGCAGCAAAGAACGGGGGAACACTGAAGCTTTCTTT. Its translation is CASSKERGNTEAFF.

In regard to this clone: No conserved phenylalanine or tryptophan ends this CDR3, so it is likely a read error. No DNA is shown, since the ends of the CDR3 on it are uncertain; the CDR3 is the one TCRdb lists. The genes are TRBV6-8 and TRBJ2-7; the listed D gene, TRBD2, was not tested against the DNA. The CDR3 sequence runs 14 residues, both termini included. CDR1 is MNHGY, CDR2 SAAAGT, per germline. CDR3 amino acids: CASSYSRAGTPPNR.

V and J are TRBV27 and TRBJ1-5; TRBD1 matches at 7 bases. The CDR3 spans 17 residues. Losses at the gene ends were 0 bases for V and 3 bases for J; bases not matched to a gene: 8. Germline-derived CDR1 and CDR2 are MNHEY and SMNVEV (reference sequence). The CDR3 loop reads CASSLSIPGGTNQPQHF. The CDR3 nucleotides read TGTGCCAGCAGTTTATCGATCCCAGGGGGAACCAATCAGCCCCAGCATTTT.

The chain combines TRBV5-1 with TRBJ1-2; 8 bases map to TRBD1. Germline CDR1 reads SGHRS; CDR2 reads YFSETQ. The CDR3 runs to 14 residues. Trimming removed 4 bases from V and 4 bases from J; junction bases left unmatched: 6. CDR3 DNA sequence: TGCGCCAGCAGCAGCCCCGGGACAGGCTATGGCTACACCTTC. This codes for CASSSPGTGYGYTF. Complete variable domain (other parts from reference TRBV5-1 and TRBJ1-2): KAGVTQTPRYLIKTRGQQVTLSCSPISGHRSVSWYQQTPGQGLQFLFEYFSETQRNKGNFPGRFSGRQFSNSRSEMNVSTLELGDSALYLCASSSPGTGYGYTFGSGTRLTVV.

The rearrangement links TRBV27 to TRBJ1-1; 8 nucleotides match TRBD1. V was pared by 2 bases and J by 4 bases, with 9 bases of the junction left unmatched. Germline V lookup: CDR1 MNHEY, CDR2 SMNVEV (reference sequence). The CDR3 extends over 16 amino acids. The DNA for the CDR3 is TGTGCCAGCAGTTTAATAACAGGGGGTCTTCCCACTGAAGCTTTCTTT. This gives the protein CASSLITGGLPTEAFF.

This chain uses TRBV5-1 with TRBJ2-1; TRBD2 agrees at 9 bases. Germline lookup yields CDR1 SGHRS and CDR2 YFSETQ. This CDR3 comprises 15 residues. After removal of 3 bases from V and 7 bases from J, the junction contained 8 bases not matched to a gene. CDR3 DNA sequence: TGCGCCAGCAGCTCGCCCGGACTAGCGATGAATGAGCAGTTCTTC. Translated: CASSSPGLAMNEQFF.

The chain links TRBV4-1 to TRBJ1-1; 7 nucleotides line up with TRBD1. The V gene's germline CDR1 is MGHRA and CDR2 YSYEKL. The CDR3 is 15 residues long. V gave up 2 bases and J gave up 4 bases; unmatched junction bases: 7. The CDR3 bases are TGCGCCAGCAGCCAACACAGGGGCGGCGGCACTGAAGCTTTCTTT. This gives the protein CASSQHRGGGTEAFF.

The chain recombines TRBV7-2 with TRBJ2-7; 7 positions match TRBD2. J lost 3 bases, V lost 5 bases, and 10 bases had no gene match. Germline V gives CDR1 SGHTA, CDR2 FQGNSA. The CDR3 has 15 amino acids. The CDR3 sequence: CASSPGLGEGYEQYF. DNA of the CDR3: TGTGCCAGCAGCCCGGGACTGGGGGAGGGCTACGAGCAGTACTTC.

This clone qualifies as large. The chain recombines TRBV21-1 with TRBJ2-7; the table calls TRBD1, which could not be checked here. TRBV21-1 is an annotated pseudogene. The length of the CDR3 is 17 residues. The CDR3 DNA reads as TGTGCCAGCAGCCAAGCCCTGACAGGGAAGGTTTTTTACGAGCAGTACTTC. Encoded protein: CASSQALTGKVFYEQYF.

The chain carries TRBV6-4 and TRBJ1-1; D is unclear. V was shortened by 3 bases and J by 3 bases, with 11 bases between the two germline ends. The CDR3 covers 14 residues. From germline, CDR1 is MRHNA and CDR2 SNTAGT. The DNA for the CDR3 is TGTGCCAGCAGTGAATCAGTGGAGGACACTGAAGCTTTCTTT. Translation gives CASSESVEDTEAFF.

The chain has TRBV6-5 and TRBJ2-7; TRBD2 matches 8 bases. This CDR3 has 15 amino acids. The germline gives CDR1 MNHEY, CDR2 SVGAGI. J was trimmed by 3 bases and V by 1 base; bases with no gene match: 5. The CDR3 protein is CASSYFPGTSYEQYF. DNA for the CDR3: TGTGCCAGCAGTTACTTCCCCGGGACTAGCTACGAGCAGTACTTC.

The J gene is TRBJ1-4, the V gene TRBV21-1; TRBD1, as called in the table, went unchecked against the DNA. TRBV21-1 is deemed a pseudogene. CDR3 length: 18 amino acids. DNA for the CDR3: TGTGCCAGCAGCAAACGTCAAATCCTCGGGACACCTAATGAAAAACTGTTTTTT. Translation gives CASSKRQILGTPNEKLFF.

In its sample, this clone was seen once. V usage is TRBV11-2 and J usage is TRBJ2-7, with D maybe TRBD1 (6 bases). The germline CDR1 and CDR2 sequences are SGHAT and FQNNGV. This CDR3 contains 16 residues. Trimming took 5 bases from V and 0 from J, leaving 17 bases between them. CDR3 nucleotide sequence: TGTGCCAGCAGCAAGACTCAGGGGCTTTACTCCTACGAGCAGTACTTC. It yields the protein CASSKTQGLYSYEQYF.

This sequence joins TRBV19 and TRBJ1-1, with D possibly matching TRBD1 (6 bases). The germline V gene encodes CDR1 LNHDA and CDR2 SQIVND (reference sequence). Trimming cost V 9 bases and J 6 bases, with 23 bases left between them. This CDR3 is 15 amino acids long. The CDR3 is CASRLGNLRQAEAFF. In DNA form, the CDR3 reads TGTGCCAGCCGCCTGGGTAATCTGAGACAGGCTGAAGCTTTCTTT.

The chain combines TRBV10-3 with TRBJ1-1, with 9 bases lining up with TRBD1. Per germline, CDR1 ENHRY and CDR2 SYGVKD. V lost 0 bases, J lost 8 bases, and 7 bases stayed unmatched. The CDR3 consists of 15 residues. CDR3 DNA sequence: TGTGCCATCAGTGAGTCTCCGGGACAGGGACTGGAAGCTTTCTTT. Amino acids: CAISESPGQGLEAFF.